What follows are 28 T cell receptor beta chains derived from one specimen sequenced in a study of blood T cell repertoires in COVID-19. Libraries were prepared by immunoSEQ multiplex PCR; TCRdb keeps only in-frame clonotypes and omits some of them. The sample gives about 210,000 clones, 75% to 90% of which show up once; about 5% is in the top ten. The sequenced sample was peripheral blood. These receptors came from a woman between 70 and 85 years old with COVID-19, enrolled during active disease.

The rearrangement joins TRBV24-1 to TRBJ1-5; the match to TRBD1 covers 7 bases. With V trimmed by 3 bases and J by 0 bases, 4 bases remained unmatched. Germline V gives CDR1 KGHDR, CDR2 SFDVKD. The CDR3 runs 16 residues. The CDR3 DNA reads TGTGCCACCAGTGATCGGGACAGTTATAGCAATCAGCCCCAGCATTTT. Its protein product is CATSDRDSYSNQPQHF.

The CDR3 nucleotides read TGTGCCAGCAGTTCTACAGGGGGATCGGGACAGCCCCAGCATTTT. It specifies CASSSTGGSGQPQHF. The chain is built from TRBV28 and TRBJ1-5; 8 bases fit TRBD1. Germline V gene lookup returns CDR1 MDHEN and CDR2 SYDVKM. J lost 7 bases, V lost 4 bases, and 9 bases had no gene match. This CDR3 contains 15 residues.

J is TRBJ1-4 and V is TRBV3-1 (or the pseudogene TRBV3-2); D is possibly TRBD1 (5 bases). Looked up from germline, CDR1 is LGHDT and CDR2 is YNNKEL (reference sequence). Trimming took off 4 bases at V and 13 bases at J, with 22 bases between the two ends. CDR3 length equals 15 residues. The DNA of the CDR3 is TGTGCCAGCAGCCTCCTCGGGGGGGGTGTCTCGAGACTGTTTTTT. It translates to CASSLLGGGVSRLFF.

V is TRBV5-1 and J is TRBJ2-1, with D perhaps matching TRBD2 (6 bases). Trimming stripped 4 bases from V and 6 bases from J, with 11 bases between. CDR3 length: 13 residues. The germline V gene encodes CDR1 SGHRS and CDR2 YFSETQ. The chain's CDR3 is CASSVGAGNEQFF. DNA of the CDR3: TGCGCCAGCAGCGTCGGAGCGGGCAATGAGCAGTTCTTC.

The chain is built from TRBV18 and TRBJ2-7, with 9 nucleotides matching TRBD1. The germline gives CDR1 KGHSH, CDR2 LQKENI. J lost 2 bases, V lost 5 bases, and 7 bases had no gene match. The CDR3 has 15 residues. The CDR3 here is CASSAGQGLTYEQYF. CDR3 coding DNA: TGTGCCAGCTCAGCCGGACAGGGGCTCACCTACGAGCAGTACTTC.

This chain connects TRBV7-3 to TRBJ2-3, with TRBD1 identical over 8 bases. The CDR3 covers 14 residues. The trim removed 4 bases at V and 4 bases at J, leaving 4 bases unmatched. From germline, CDR1 is SGHTA and CDR2 FQGTGA. The CDR3 sequence: CASSSKQGADTQYF. The CDR3 DNA follows: TGTGCCAGCAGCTCTAAACAGGGGGCAGATACGCAGTATTTT.

The CDR3 DNA reads as TGTGCCAGCAGCCCCGAGAGAGAGACCCAGTACTTC. Its translation is CASSPERETQYF. This chain joins TRBV7-2 and TRBJ2-5; D gene uncertain. CDR1 is SGHTA, CDR2 FQGNSA, per germline. This CDR3 is built from 12 residues. V was trimmed by 5 bases and J by 4 bases, leaving 8 bases between them.

This clone turned up a few times. The sample holds other DNA sequences that translate to the same CDR3. V gene TRBV3-1 (or the pseudogene TRBV3-2) combines with J gene TRBJ1-5, with D uncertain. Trimming stripped 1 base from V and 6 bases from J, with 4 bases between. The germline V gene has CDR1 LGHDT and CDR2 YNNKEL (reference sequence). The CDR3 is 12 residues long. CDR3 sequence reads: CASSQGGQPQHF. The CDR3 DNA reads TGTGCCAGCAGCCAAGGCGGTCAGCCCCAGCATTTT.

This clone occurred a few times. The V and J genes are TRBV2 and TRBJ2-3; 10 bases line up with TRBD2. Trimming at V came to 6 bases and at J to 6 bases, leaving 12 bases not matched to a gene. The CDR3 contains 16 residues. Germline values: CDR1 SNHLY, CDR2 FYNNEI. The CDR3, as DNA: TGTGCCAGCAGCCGGGGACTAGCGCCCAGCGTGGATACGCAGTATTTT. It yields the protein CASSRGLAPSVDTQYF. The full variable domain, in which reference TRBV2 and TRBJ2-3 provide the parts outside the CDR3, is EPEVTQTPSHQVTQMGQEVILRCVPISNHLYFYWYRQILGQKVEFLVSFYNNEISEKSEIFDDQFSVERPDGSNFTLKIRSTKLEDSAMYFCASSRGLAPSVDTQYFGPGTRLTVL.

The chain employs TRBV19 and TRBJ1-2, with D perhaps matching TRBD1 (5 bases). With 3 bases removed from V and 3 bases from J, the gap between germline ends came to 11 bases. The CDR3 extends over 14 amino acids. CDR1 is LNHDA and CDR2 is SQIVND in the germline V gene (reference sequence). The DNA for the CDR3 is TGTGCCAGTAGTATTAGCGGGGCTGACTATGGCTACACCTTC. Protein product: CASSISGADYGYTF.

This clone was detected only once. This chain joins TRBV3-1 (or the pseudogene TRBV3-2) and TRBJ2-3; 8 positions match TRBD2. Per the germline V gene, CDR1 is LGHDT and CDR2 is YNNKEL (reference sequence). V was clipped by 2 bases and J by 1 base; unmatched bases: 8. The CDR3 contains 17 residues. CDR3 in amino acids: CASSQTPGREGTDTQYF. The DNA of the CDR3 is TGTGCCAGCAGCCAAACTCCTGGGCGGGAGGGCACAGATACGCAGTATTTT.

This clone was found once. J is TRBJ1-2 and V is TRBV18; no reliable D call. The germline V gene has CDR1 KGHSH and CDR2 LQKENI. The CDR3 length is 14 residues. Trimming removed 2 bases at V and 8 bases at J, with 15 bases between. For the CDR3, the DNA is TGTGCCAGCTCACCATTCAGAGGGCAGGAAGGCTACACCTTC. Residues: CASSPFRGQEGYTF.

This chain links TRBV18 with TRBJ2-7; TRBD2 matches 8 bases. The V segment lost 3 bases and the J segment 5 bases; nucleotides outside the gene matches: 6. The CDR3 contains 14 residues. Germline CDR1 KGHSH, CDR2 LQKENI. The CDR3 is CASSPSSGSHEQYF. CDR3 sequence (DNA): TGTGCCAGCTCACCCTCCAGCGGGAGCCACGAGCAGTACTTC.

This chain joins TRBV19 and TRBJ1-5, with 9 bases lining up with TRBD1. The CDR3 has 16 residues. V lost 4 bases and J lost 5; bases outside the gene matches: 9. Germline-derived CDR1 and CDR2 are LNHDA and SQIVND (reference sequence). The DNA of the CDR3 is TGTGCCAGTAGTACTTCCGGGACAGGGAATTATCAGCCCCAGCATTTT. Amino acids: CASSTSGTGNYQPQHF.

The chain couples TRBV19 to TRBJ1-2; 7 bases fit TRBD1. Germline CDR1 LNHDA, CDR2 SQIVND (reference sequence). The CDR3 loop spans 14 amino acids. V lost 4 bases to trimming and J lost 5 bases; unmatched junction nucleotides: 7. This chain's CDR3 is CASSTSDRVYGYTF. DNA of the CDR3: TGTGCCAGTAGTACATCCGACAGGGTATATGGCTACACCTTC. The variable domain in full, completed from reference TRBV19 and TRBJ1-2, reads DGGITQSPKYLFRKEGQNVTLSCEQNLNHDAMYWYRQDPGQGLRLIYYSQIVNDFQKGDIAEGYSVSREKKESFPLTVTSAQKNPTAFYLCASSTSDRVYGYTFGSGTRLTVV.

The CDR3 spells CASSLVQTGELFF. CDR3 DNA sequence: TGTGCCAGCAGTTTAGTACAGACCGGGGAGCTGTTTTTT. The genes are TRBV28 and TRBJ2-2; the D is unclear. CDR1 and CDR2 from the germline V gene are MDHEN and SYDVKM. This CDR3 is built from 13 residues. V was cut by 2 bases and J by 5 bases, with 6 bases left in between.

V is TRBV6-5 and J is TRBJ1-1; TRBD1 matches at 7 bases. This CDR3 has 14 amino acids. Germline trimming cut 6 bases from V and 7 bases from J; bases unmatched to any gene: 11. Germline V gene lookup returns CDR1 MNHEY and CDR2 SVGAGI. The CDR3 DNA sequence: TGTGCCAGCAGAGGAAGCAGGGGGAGAGGTGAAGCTTTCTTT. Translated: CASRGSRGRGEAFF.

The DNA of the CDR3 is TGCGCCAGCAGCCAAGATGGAGGGGAGACCCAGTACTTC. Its protein is CASSQDGGETQYF. The chain joins TRBV4-3 to TRBJ2-5; weak D call: TRBD2 (6 bases). This CDR3 has 13 amino acids. The germline CDR1 and CDR2 sequences are LGHNA and YSLEER. V gave up 0 bases and J gave up 5 bases, with 7 bases separating them.

The chain recombines TRBV14 with TRBJ2-5; tentatively, D is TRBD2 (6 bases). The V and J ends lost 4 bases and 4 bases respectively, with 19 bases between them. Germline loops: CDR1 SGHDN, CDR2 FVKESK. This CDR3 spans 16 amino acids. In DNA, the CDR3 is TGTGCCAGCAGCCCTCAGGAGCGGGCCTTTGGAGAGACCCAGTACTTC. Translation gives CASSPQERAFGETQYF.

This chain connects TRBV7-2 to TRBJ2-5; weak D call: TRBD1 (5 bases). The CDR3 is 15 amino acids. Germline V gene lookup returns CDR1 SGHTA and CDR2 FQGNSA. V lost 1 base to trimming and J lost 1 base, with 10 bases between them. CDR3 coding DNA: TGTGCCAGCAGCTTAGATTCGGACATCCAAGAGACCCAGTACTTC. Its translation: CASSLDSDIQETQYF.

This clone has a single count. This chain links TRBV29-1 with TRBJ1-1, with 7 positions matching TRBD1. The V gene end was trimmed by 3 bases and the J gene end by 5 bases; junction bases not matched to a gene: 3. CDR1 SQVTM and CDR2 ANQGSEA come from the germline V gene. The CDR3 spans 12 residues. CDR3 loop: CSVDNRGTEAFF. The CDR3 DNA follows: TGCAGCGTTGATAACAGGGGAACTGAAGCTTTCTTT.

This clone appeared a single time. The chain uses TRBV7-8 and TRBJ2-7, with 7 bases lining up with TRBD1. Germline V CDR1 and CDR2: SGHVS, FQNEAQ. The length of the CDR3 is 13 residues. Trimming at V came to 4 bases and at J to 4 bases, leaving 4 bases not matched to a gene. Here the CDR3 reads CASSSGQLYEQYF. As DNA, the CDR3 is TGTGCCAGCAGCTCGGGACAGCTTTACGAGCAGTACTTC.

The chain carries TRBV30 and TRBJ2-1; 11 bases align to TRBD2. The CDR3 contains 15 residues. Germline V lookup: CDR1 GTSNPN, CDR2 SVGIG (reference sequence). V trimming: 2 bases; J trimming: 8 bases; junction bases outside the gene matches: 8. CDR3 residues: CAWSISGRVTHEQFF. The CDR3 region has the DNA TGTGCCTGGAGTATTAGCGGGAGGGTAACACATGAGCAGTTCTTC.

This clone was found once. The V and J genes are TRBV19 and TRBJ1-5; maybe TRBD1 (6 bases). Germline values: CDR1 LNHDA, CDR2 SQIVND (reference sequence). This CDR3 contains 14 residues. V lost 4 bases and J lost 4, with 11 bases in between. The CDR3 here is CASSKGTPNQPQHF. The CDR3 region has the DNA TGTGCCAGTAGTAAGGGGACACCTAATCAGCCCCAGCATTTT.

This clone was found a few times. This chain connects TRBV28 to TRBJ2-7, with 9 bases aligning to TRBD1. The CDR3 has 14 amino acids. J gave up 6 bases and V 6 bases, and 9 bases lay outside the gene matches. Germline V CDR1 and CDR2: MDHEN, SYDVKM. CDR3 loop: CASRDTGGAGEQYF. The CDR3, as DNA: TGTGCCAGCAGGGATACAGGGGGCGCGGGCGAGCAGTACTTC.

This clone was recorded only once. V and J are TRBV28 and TRBJ1-3; tentatively, D is TRBD1 (5 bases). V was pared by 5 bases and J by 0 bases, with 11 bases between. The CDR3 is made up of 15 amino acids. Per the germline V gene, CDR1 is MDHEN and CDR2 is SYDVKM. The CDR3 protein is CASSLGVSSGNTIYF. CDR3 coding DNA: TGTGCCAGCAGTCTAGGGGTGAGCTCTGGAAACACCATATATTTT.

The chain carries TRBV3-1 (or the pseudogene TRBV3-2) and TRBJ1-2; D call uncertain. Deletions cut 0 bases from V and 4 bases from J, with 6 bases between. The CDR3 spans 13 residues. Looked up from germline, CDR1 is LGHDT and CDR2 is YNNKEL (reference sequence). The CDR3 coding sequence is TGTGCCAGCAGCCAAGAACAGATCTATGGCTACACCTTC. Amino acid sequence: CASSQEQIYGYTF.

The chain joins TRBV30 to TRBJ2-2; 10 bases map to TRBD2. From germline, CDR1 is GTSNPN and CDR2 SVGIG (reference sequence). This CDR3 comprises 15 residues. After removal of 1 base from V and 5 bases from J, the junction contained 4 bases not matched to a gene. The DNA for the CDR3 is TGTGCCTGGAGTGGTAGCGGGAGGAGGACCGGGGAGCTGTTTTTT. This translates into CAWSGSGRRTGELFF.